Below are 9 T cell receptor beta chains sequenced from a single sample in a study of T cell repertoires in cytomegalovirus infection (dated by TCRdb to the late 2010s). The sequencer listed for this sample is Illumina HiSeq 1500. TCRdb reanalyzed the raw reads on its own, using fastp at Q25 for trimming and MiXCR for clone calling, and kept in-frame beta chains. A single entry per CDR3 protein holds the most common genes and DNA from its merged rows. For this sample the table gives a few hundred thousand distinct CDR3 sequences, of which more than 20% were detected only once. The ten largest clones capture around 14% of the sample. Sequenced input: PBMCs. The receptors stem from a human donor in good health (CMV status not recorded). Some clones in this sample may be carry-over from other donors' samples.

The chain has TRBV10-3 and TRBJ1-1, with TRBD1 matching 9 bases. CDR3 size: 11 residues. V lost 6 bases, J lost 8 bases, and 1 base stayed unmatched. Germline V gene sequence: CDR1 ENHRY, CDR2 SYGVKD. This chain's CDR3 is CAIRGQGEAFF. CDR3 in DNA: TGTGCCATCAGGGGACAGGGCGAAGCTTTCTTT.

This clonotype has just a few counts. The chain carries TRBV12-3 or TRBV12-4 and TRBJ1-1; 7 bases align to TRBD1. J gave up 6 bases and V 6 bases, and 7 bases lay outside the gene matches. There are 13 residues in the CDR3. The CDR3 sequence: CASRERQGSEAFF. CDR3 DNA: TGTGCCAGCAGGGAGAGACAGGGTTCTGAAGCTTTCTTT.

On this clonotype itself: At one of its ends the junction is not consistent with the germline gene, which may arise from a read error. The chain employs TRBV6-5 and TRBJ2-1; TRBD2 matches 11 bases. The CDR3 contains 16 residues. CDR1 and CDR2 from the germline V gene are MNHEY and SVGAGI. CDR3 nucleotide sequence: TGTACCAGCAGTTACCTTGTAGCGGGAGGGCAGGATGAGCAGTTCTTC. Translation gives CTSSYLVAGGQDEQFF.

V and J are TRBV7-6 and TRBJ2-1, with TRBD2 matching 13 bases. The length of the CDR3 is 16 residues. Germline CDR1 SGHVS, CDR2 FNYEAQ. V dropped 5 bases and J dropped 4; count of bases not matched to a gene: 5. The CDR3 reads CASSLGLAGSYNEQFF. Here the CDR3 DNA reads TGTGCCAGCAGCCTGGGACTAGCGGGGTCATACAATGAGCAGTTCTTC.

The chain couples TRBV14 to TRBJ2-7; 7 bases align to TRBD1. The CDR3 is 14 residues long. Germline assignment: CDR1 SGHDN and CDR2 FVKESK. V lost 1 base and J lost 2; bases outside the gene matches: 2. Here the CDR3 reads CASSQGQGAYEQYV. CDR3 coding DNA: TGTGCCAGCAGCCAAGGGCAGGGGGCCTACGAGCAGTACGTC.

The table lists this clonotype with many counts. The rearrangement uses TRBV7-2 and TRBJ1-2; no firm D call. The CDR3 covers 13 residues. V was clipped by 5 bases and J by 8 bases, with 15 bases between them. Germline lookup yields CDR1 SGHTA and CDR2 FQGNSA. The DNA for the CDR3 is TGTGCCAGCAGCCGTCTGTCCGGGGAAGGCTACACCTTC. Translating gives CASSRLSGEGYTF.

In this sample, this clonotype turned up once. The chain employs TRBV19 and TRBJ2-2, with unresolved D. V shed 6 bases and J shed 3 bases, with 26 bases lying between them. CDR1 and CDR2 from the germline V gene are LNHDA and SQIVND (reference sequence). This CDR3 has 19 residues. The CDR3 here is CASSPQTPPTETDTGELFF. In DNA, the CDR3 is TGTGCCAGTAGCCCACAAACCCCCCCAACGGAGACGGACACCGGGGAGCTGTTTTTT. The full variable domain, its missing parts supplied by reference TRBV19 and TRBJ2-2, is DGGITQSPKYLFRKEGQNVTLSCEQNLNHDAMYWYRQDPGQGLRLIYYSQIVNDFQKGDIAEGYSVSREKKESFPLTVTSAQKNPTAFYLCASSPQTPPTETDTGELFFGEGSRLTVL.

This clonotype came up a few times. The CDR3 region has the DNA TGTGCCAGCAGCTTAGCGGGGACTAGCGGGAGGGCCAATGAGCAGTTCTTC. Protein sequence: CASSLAGTSGRANEQFF. This rearrangement joins TRBV7-2 to TRBJ2-1; 16 positions match TRBD2. The V gene end was trimmed by 0 bases and the J gene end by 6 bases; junction bases not matched to a gene: 2. Per germline, CDR1 SGHTA and CDR2 FQGNSA. This CDR3 has 17 residues.

The V and J genes are TRBV7-8 and TRBJ2-7; weak D call: TRBD2 (6 bases). The length of the CDR3 is 16 residues. Germline V CDR1 and CDR2: SGHVS, FQNEAQ. Trimming pared 2 bases from V and 3 bases from J, leaving 17 bases between. The CDR3 spells CASSLLGEAHYYEQYF. The DNA for the CDR3 is TGTGCCAGCAGCTTATTAGGGGAGGCCCACTACTACGAGCAGTACTTC.